These T cell receptor beta chains were read from a single sample in a study of T cell repertoires in cytomegalovirus infection. TCRdb passed the reads through MiXCR, listing each CDR3 protein once. The sample records around 450,000 distinct CDR3 sequences, around 10% being singletons. The sample taken for sequencing was PBMCs. These receptors all come from a human donor in good health (CMV status not recorded). Some clones in this sample may be carry-over from other donors' samples. Each CDR3 is given with its conserved first and last residue. Each record gives: D gene, clone size, J gene, V gene, CDR3 DNA, CDR3 protein. D genes are given only for firm matches. Not all rows give a size; the values are once, few, many and, for expanded clones, a class.

d_call: NA
clone_size: NA
j_call: TRBJ1-2
v_call: TRBV30
cdr3_nt: TGTGCCTGGAGTGTACGGGACGTCATCTTC
cdr3_aa: CAWSVRDVIF

d_call: NA
clone_size: once
j_call: TRBJ2-1
v_call: TRBV24-1
cdr3_nt: TGTGCCACCAGTGATTTCAGCCCCAATGAGCAGTTCTTC
cdr3_aa: CATSDFSPNEQFF

d_call: TRBD2
clone_size: NA
j_call: TRBJ2-1
v_call: TRBV20-1
cdr3_nt: TGCAGTGGACTAGCGGGAGCAGACAATGAGCAGTTCTTC
cdr3_aa: CSGLAGADNEQFF

d_call: TRBD1
clone_size: many
j_call: TRBJ1-5
v_call: TRBV7-6
cdr3_nt: TGTGCCAGCAGCTTAGGCCTGGGGACAGATAGCAATCAGCCCCAGCATTTT
cdr3_aa: CASSLGLGTDSNQPQHF

d_call: NA
clone_size: NA
j_call: TRBJ1-6
v_call: TRBV3-1
cdr3_nt: TGTGCCAGCAGGCCAGGGAACAATTCACCCCTCCACTTT
cdr3_aa: CASRPGNNSPLHF

d_call: TRBD1
clone_size: many
j_call: TRBJ1-2
v_call: TRBV19
cdr3_nt: TGTGCCATTGCCCCGGGGACAGCTAACTATGGCTACACCTTC
cdr3_aa: CAIAPGTANYGYTF

d_call: TRBD1
clone_size: NA
j_call: TRBJ2-4
v_call: TRBV20-1
cdr3_nt: TGCAGTGCAAAAGACAGGGGACCTGACATTCAGTACTTC
cdr3_aa: CSAKDRGPDIQYF

d_call: NA
clone_size: many
j_call: TRBJ1-3
v_call: TRBV15
cdr3_nt: TGTGCCACCAGCAGAGCTAGGAACACCATATATTTT
cdr3_aa: CATSRARNTIYF

d_call: NA
clone_size: many
j_call: TRBJ1-5
v_call: TRBV6-2/TRBV6-3
cdr3_nt: TGTGCCAGCAGTTACTCGACCTCTCGTTTAGGGCAGCCGGGGGTTCAGCCCCAGCATTTT
cdr3_aa: CASSYSTSRLGQPGVQPQHF

d_call: NA
clone_size: few
j_call: TRBJ1-5
v_call: TRBV3-1
cdr3_nt: TGTGCCAGCAGCCAAGATAAGGGTCCCCACAATCAGCCCCAGCATTTT
cdr3_aa: CASSQDKGPHNQPQHF

d_call: NA
clone_size: many
j_call: TRBJ2-3
v_call: TRBV7-9
cdr3_nt: TGTGCCAGCAGCGAGCCCGGGGCGGGAGATACGCAGTATTTT
cdr3_aa: CASSEPGAGDTQYF

d_call: NA
clone_size: many
j_call: TRBJ1-6
v_call: TRBV7-2
cdr3_nt: TGTGCCAGCAGCTTAAATGGGGGGGCTTCACCCCTCCACTTT
cdr3_aa: CASSLNGGASPLHF

d_call: TRBD2
clone_size: NA
j_call: TRBJ2-2
v_call: TRBV28
cdr3_nt: TGTGCCAGCAGAGGACTAGCGGGAGTGAACACCGGGGAGCTGTTTTTT
cdr3_aa: CASRGLAGVNTGELFF

d_call: NA
clone_size: NA
j_call: TRBJ2-7
v_call: TRBV18
cdr3_nt: TGTGCCAGCTCACCATCTATTCAGGCAGAGCAGTACTTC
cdr3_aa: CASSPSIQAEQYF

d_call: NA
clone_size: NA
j_call: TRBJ1-5
v_call: TRBV19
cdr3_nt: TGTGCCAGTAGTATGCGCCGTAGCAATCAGCCCCAGCATTTT
cdr3_aa: CASSMRRSNQPQHF

d_call: NA
clone_size: many
j_call: TRBJ2-2
v_call: TRBV6-1
cdr3_nt: TGTGCCAGCATTCCGAGGGCGGGTTGGGGGCCCGGGGAGCTGTTTTTT
cdr3_aa: CASIPRAGWGPGELFF

d_call: TRBD1
clone_size: many
j_call: TRBJ1-5
v_call: TRBV7-8
cdr3_nt: TGTGCCAGCAAACCAGAAGGGACAGAGAATCAGCCCCAGCATTTT
cdr3_aa: CASKPEGTENQPQHF

d_call: TRBD1
clone_size: few
j_call: TRBJ2-6
v_call: TRBV12-3/TRBV12-4
cdr3_nt: TGTGCCAGCAGCCTGACAGGGTACGGGGCCAACGTCCTGACTTTC
cdr3_aa: CASSLTGYGANVLTF

d_call: TRBD1
clone_size: NA
j_call: TRBJ2-1
v_call: TRBV6-2/TRBV6-3
cdr3_nt: TGTGCCAGCAGTTATGAGAGGGGGCGTATAATGAACAATGAGCAGTTCTTC
cdr3_aa: CASSYERGRIMNNEQFF

d_call: TRBD2
clone_size: many
j_call: TRBJ2-2
v_call: TRBV5-4
cdr3_nt: TGTGCCAGCAGCTTGGGGCTAGCGGGAGGCGGAGGCGGGGAGCTGTTTTTT
cdr3_aa: CASSLGLAGGGGGELFF

d_call: NA
clone_size: many
j_call: TRBJ2-1
v_call: TRBV6-5
cdr3_nt: TGTGCCAGCAGTTACTTGGCGGGAAACAATGAGCAGTTCTTC
cdr3_aa: CASSYLAGNNEQFF

d_call: NA
clone_size: many
j_call: TRBJ2-1
v_call: TRBV7-3
cdr3_nt: TGTGCCAGCAGCTTAAGGGGTCGGACGTCTTACAATGAGCAGTTCTTC
cdr3_aa: CASSLRGRTSYNEQFF

d_call: TRBD1
clone_size: NA
j_call: TRBJ2-7
v_call: TRBV29-1
cdr3_nt: TGCAGCACCCCGGGACAGGGGGACCACGAGCAGTACTTC
cdr3_aa: CSTPGQGDHEQYF

d_call: TRBD2
clone_size: many
j_call: TRBJ2-5
v_call: TRBV20-1
cdr3_nt: TGCAGTGCTAGAGATCTTCGGGGAGGGGCGTTGGAGACCCAGTACTTC
cdr3_aa: CSARDLRGGALETQYF

d_call: NA
clone_size: many
j_call: TRBJ1-5
v_call: TRBV12-3/TRBV12-4
cdr3_nt: TGTGCCAGCAGTTTAGCGAAGCTGGGTGGCAATCAGCCCCAGCATTTT
cdr3_aa: CASSLAKLGGNQPQHF